This entry describes one T cell receptor (beta chain). No cognate antigen has been identified for it. No base quality values were provided; no much bigger clone lies one nucleotide off. Using the deep immunoSEQ assay, TCR CDR3 regions were amplified from genomic DNA by multiplex PCR. For each cell subset, the extracted genomic DNA was distributed evenly across all wells of several immunoSEQ 96-well plates, and each plate served as one replicate. For unsorted PBMC, approximately 0.3 ug of genomic DNA, equivalent to about 32,000 T cell genomes, went into each replicate PCR. Genomic DNA from unsorted PBMC was sequenced over ten immunoSEQ deep assay plates. Purified libraries were quantified with a Qubit 3.0 fluorometer, sized on a Bioanalyzer 2100, and re-quantified with the KAPA Library Quantification kit. Every immunoSEQ 96-well plate was sequenced on a separate single-read 150-cycle Illumina NextSeq 550 flow cell. The paper's data handling went like this. Because only junctional sequences without quality scores were contained in the immunoSEQ output, filtering matching that applied to full-length reads could not be performed. Sequences were annotated with PyIR, a Python wrapper for IgBLAST v1.9, and V/J genes and CDR3 were assigned using IMGT germline references. Any read was removed if the V/J assignment was weak (E-value above 1e-6), the CDR3 was missing, or the read contained stop codons, out-of-frame junctions, or ambiguous translated residues. V3J clonotypes were defined by identical inferred V gene, J gene, and CDR3 amino acid sequence. Percentage overlap between repertoires was computed as shared unique clonotypes divided by the size of the smaller repertoire. RTK rarefaction, the Chao1 estimator, and Recon v2.1 estimates of unobserved clonotypes were used to assess repertoire richness. In its TCRdb copy, this immuneACCESS table keeps in-frame sequences only and misses some clones. Where compared with another copy, unresolved V genes explain less than half of these, and the others have no known cause. D and trimming were read from the DNA, whereas the V and J calls and clone size are those reported in that table. In this sample the table shows hundreds of thousands of clones, 60% to 80% of which occur a single time. The ten largest clonotypes hold approximately 12% of the sample.

These data are taken from a study of shared clonotypes between healthy human individuals (TCRdb year 2020). Broadly, across the study: Three men and two women, aged 18 to 49 years, made up the cohort. To estimate repertoire size and how much clonotypes are shared between individuals, the study performed deep sequencing of blood TCR repertoires from a few healthy adults. To increase sequencing depth and limit assay-specific biases, TCR repertoire library preparation and sequencing were carried out by different laboratories using diverse techniques. Each donor's leukapheresis produced roughly between roughly 0.94 and 9.5 billion PBMCs.

The donors were healthy, HIV-negative adults who had no recently reported acute infections or vaccinations. Every donor was a Caucasian adult living in Nashville, Tennessee, USA. For unsorted samples, 84 million or so PBMCs were counted, and genomic DNA was extracted using the QIAamp DNA Blood Mini kit. Blood was obtained by leukapheresis, after which PBMCs were separated by Ficoll-Histopaque density gradient centrifugation and cryopreserved in liquid nitrogen vapor phase. What the study reported, not specific to this receptor: Pairwise subsampling led to the expectation that sequencing depth would affect the degree of clonotype sharing among donors. Sampling was restricted to blood, and TCR repertoires in tissue are likely to differ from TCR repertoires in blood. The small number of donors limited the genetic and exposure-history diversity represented.

The source material was PBMCs. The TCR originated in a woman aged 40 to 49 in good health. Some clones in this sample may be carry-over from other donors' samples.

The CDR3 protein is CASSPTGTTGNTIYF. The DNA is TGTGCCAGCTCACCAACCGGGACAACTGGAAACACCATATATTTT. Recombination joined TRBV18 with TRBJ1-3; the D gene is perhaps TRBD1, on 6 matching bases. The junction carries 10 bases between V and J, which are trimmed by 2 bases and 2 bases respectively. According to the germline V gene, CDR1 reads KGHSH and CDR2 reads LQKENI. Including the terminal cysteine and phenylalanine, the CDR3 comprises 15 residues. Only the CDR3 portion is preserved as DNA: 45 bases, with reading frame beginning at the first base.